What follows are 14 T cell receptor beta chains derived from one specimen sequenced in a study of cytomegalovirus exposure and HLA in healthy donors. The PCR contained 60 Vbeta and 13 Jbeta primers. Some clones are missing from TCRdb's copy, which holds only in-frame ones; the method was immunoSEQ multiplex PCR. The table shows 120,000 or so clones, with over 9.5% occurring only once. Sequenced sample: PBMCs. The receptors shown here come from a woman under 30 in good health and CMV-seropositive.

The CDR3 reads CASSQTYEQYF. The CDR3 region has the DNA TGCGCCAGCAGCCAGACCTACGAGCAGTACTTC. The chain uses TRBV5-1 and TRBJ2-7; D is uncertain. V lost 4 bases and J lost 2, with 4 bases in between. There are 11 residues in the CDR3. Germline V gene sequence: CDR1 SGHRS, CDR2 YFSETQ. The complete variable domain, with remaining parts taken from reference TRBV5-1 and TRBJ2-7, reads KAGVTQTPRYLIKTRGQQVTLSCSPISGHRSVSWYQQTPGQGLQFLFEYFSETQRNKGNFPGRFSGRQFSNSRSEMNVSTLELGDSALYLCASSQTYEQYFGPGTRLTVT.

This clone has a handful of counts. V is TRBV29-1 and J is TRBJ1-1; no clear D gene. The CDR3 length is 15 residues. Germline values: CDR1 SQVTM, CDR2 ANQGSEA. Trimming removed 2 bases from V and 4 bases from J, with 17 bases in between. Here the CDR3 reads CSVERPGVGGTEAFF. The CDR3 DNA sequence: TGCAGCGTTGAAAGACCCGGGGTGGGAGGCACTGAAGCTTTCTTT.

This rearrangement joins TRBV5-6 to TRBJ2-2, with 7 bases matching TRBD2. Looked up from germline, CDR1 is SGHDT and CDR2 is YYEEEE. The CDR3 consists of 16 residues. The V segment lost 4 bases and the J segment 2 bases; nucleotides outside the gene matches: 8. In DNA, the CDR3 is TGTGCCAGCAGCATTCCGGGACTATCCAACACCGGGGAGCTGTTTTTT. Its protein product is CASSIPGLSNTGELFF.

The table lists this clone with a count of one. V and J are TRBV5-1 and TRBJ2-1; 8 bases match TRBD2. In germline, CDR1 is SGHRS, CDR2 YFSETQ. V gave up 4 bases and J gave up 0 bases; unmatched junction bases: 6. This CDR3 comprises 16 residues. CDR3 bases: TGCGCCAGCAGCGTTAGCGGGAAAAGCTCCTACAATGAGCAGTTCTTC. It is translated as CASSVSGKSSYNEQFF.

This clone occurred a few times. The chain combines TRBV15 with TRBJ1-3, with D possibly TRBD1 on 6 matching bases. There are 17 residues in the CDR3. V was cut by 0 bases and J by 4 bases, with 16 bases left in between. The germline gives CDR1 LNHNV, CDR2 YYDKDF (reference sequence). The DNA of the CDR3 is TGTGCCACCAGCAGAGATATACCAGGGGCTGAAGGAAACACCATATATTTT. Translation: CATSRDIPGAEGNTIYF.

This chain uses TRBV6-5 with TRBJ2-3; a weak D match, TRBD2 (5 bases). V shed 7 bases and J shed 6 bases, with 14 bases lying between them. Germline V CDR1 and CDR2: MNHEY, SVGAGI. The CDR3 covers 13 residues. CDR3 nucleotide sequence: TGTGCCAGCACCGAAGGAATAGCGGATACGCAGTATTTT. It specifies CASTEGIADTQYF.

This clone has a single count. CDR3 nucleotides: TGTGCCAGCAGCCGTGGACAGGGCGTATCCTCCTACGAGCAGTACTTC. It specifies CASSRGQGVSSYEQYF. The chain links TRBV9 to TRBJ2-7; 8 bases align to TRBD1. The CDR3 consists of 16 residues. Germline CDR1 reads SGDLS; CDR2 reads YYNGEE. After removal of 4 bases from V and 0 bases from J, the junction contained 9 bases not matched to a gene.

This clone showed up just a few times. The chain links TRBV30 to TRBJ1-5; D is unclear. The V and J ends lost 2 bases and 7 bases respectively, with 9 bases between them. The CDR3 is 12 residues long. Per germline, CDR1 GTSNPN and CDR2 SVGIG (reference sequence). The CDR3 DNA reads as TGTGCCTGGAGTTTCGCGGGACAGCCCCAGCATTTT. The encoded protein is CAWSFAGQPQHF.

This clone was seen many times. CDR3 amino acids: CASRPNRGLNTEAFF. CDR3 bases: TGTGCCAGCAGACCCAACAGGGGGCTGAACACTGAAGCTTTCTTT. This rearrangement joins TRBV27 to TRBJ1-1, with 9 bases aligning to TRBD1. Germline V gene sequence: CDR1 MNHEY, CDR2 SMNVEV (reference sequence). The J segment lost 0 bases and the V segment lost 6 bases, leaving 5 bases of the junction unmatched. The CDR3 covers 15 residues.

V is TRBV5-4 and J is TRBJ1-1, with D unclear. Germline assignment: CDR1 SGHNT and CDR2 YYREEE (reference sequence). The CDR3 consists of 15 residues. V was shortened by 0 bases and J by 5 bases, with 14 bases between the two germline ends. The CDR3 nucleotides read TGTGCCAGCAGCTTGGGGGCCCCTCGGGGTACTGAAGCTTTCTTT. Encoded protein: CASSLGAPRGTEAFF.

The genes are TRBV27 and TRBJ2-7; maybe TRBD2 (6 bases). V was clipped by 5 bases and J by 2 bases, with 22 bases between them. Germline CDR1 is MNHEY and CDR2 is SMNVEV (reference sequence). The CDR3 is 17 amino acids. The CDR3 reads CASSITQRGTGAYEQYF. CDR3 nucleotide sequence: TGTGCCAGCAGTATCACCCAACGCGGGACGGGAGCCTACGAGCAGTACTTC.

About this clone itself: The identical CDR3 is also encoded by other nucleotide sequences in the sample. The rearrangement uses TRBV12-2 and TRBJ1-1. TRBV12-2 is given as a pseudogene. The length of the CDR3 is 13 residues. The CDR3 DNA reads TGTGCAAGTCGCTTGCGACTTAGCACCGAAGCTTTCTTT. Encoded protein: CASRLRLSTEAFF.

This clone appeared a few times. The CDR3 bases are TGTGCCAGCAGCTTAGCCGGCGGCGGGGGGTACGAGCAGTACTTC. Amino acids: CASSLAGGGGYEQYF. The chain has TRBV11-2 and TRBJ2-7, with 8 bases matching TRBD2. Per germline, CDR1 SGHAT and CDR2 FQNNGV. There are 15 residues in the CDR3. The ends lost 1 base at V and 4 bases at J; junction bases unmatched: 6.

This chain's CDR3 is CASSSTGAGPAEAFF. For the CDR3, the DNA is TGTGCCAGCAGCTCGACCGGCGCGGGGCCGGCTGAAGCTTTCTTT. V gene TRBV7-9 combines with J gene TRBJ1-1; D may be TRBD1 (5 bases). CDR1 and CDR2 (germline): SEHNR, FQNEAQ (reference sequence). The CDR3 loop spans 15 amino acids. Trimming pared 4 bases from V and 6 bases from J, leaving 18 bases between.